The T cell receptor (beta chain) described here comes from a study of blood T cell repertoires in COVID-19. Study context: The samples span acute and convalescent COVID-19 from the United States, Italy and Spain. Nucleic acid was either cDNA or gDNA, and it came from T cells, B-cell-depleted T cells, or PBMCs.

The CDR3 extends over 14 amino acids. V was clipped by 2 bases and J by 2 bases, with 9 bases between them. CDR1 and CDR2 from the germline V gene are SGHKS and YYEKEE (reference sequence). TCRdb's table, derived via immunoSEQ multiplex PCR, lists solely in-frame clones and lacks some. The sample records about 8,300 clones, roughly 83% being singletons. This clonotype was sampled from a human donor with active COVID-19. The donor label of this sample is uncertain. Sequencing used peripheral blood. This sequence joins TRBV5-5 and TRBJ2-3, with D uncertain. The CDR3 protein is CASSFDSFTDTQYF. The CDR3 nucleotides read TGTGCCAGCAGCTTCGACTCTTTCACAGATACGCAGTATTTT.